This T cell receptor beta chain was found in a study of T cell responses to AZD1222 COVID-19 vaccine. Assay used: immunoSEQ multiplex PCR; TCRdb lists only in-frame clones, some missing. The data contain some 100,000 clones, about 83% of them seen just once; the ten biggest clones take up approximately 15%. With regard to this clone: The target antigen is unknown.

V was pared by 4 bases and J by 2 bases, with 11 bases between. The CDR3 loop spans 15 amino acids. CDR1 LNHNV and CDR2 YYDKDF come from the germline V gene (reference sequence). Study observations and caveats: Close to half of spike-specific TCRs reportedly recognize unmutated variant regions. Clonal diversity was possibly underestimated, and white British individuals and females predominated among donors. Researchers took repertoire samples only after the peak T cell response had come.

This clonotype was sampled from an adult in good health. The chain carries TRBV15 and TRBJ1-4; D possibly corresponds to TRBD1 (5 bases). The sequencing here drew on peripheral blood, taken on day 0 of AZD1222 vaccination. CDR3 nucleotides: TGTGCCACCAGCAACAGGATTAGCACTAATGAAAAACTGTTTTTT. Residues: CATSNRISTNEKLFF.